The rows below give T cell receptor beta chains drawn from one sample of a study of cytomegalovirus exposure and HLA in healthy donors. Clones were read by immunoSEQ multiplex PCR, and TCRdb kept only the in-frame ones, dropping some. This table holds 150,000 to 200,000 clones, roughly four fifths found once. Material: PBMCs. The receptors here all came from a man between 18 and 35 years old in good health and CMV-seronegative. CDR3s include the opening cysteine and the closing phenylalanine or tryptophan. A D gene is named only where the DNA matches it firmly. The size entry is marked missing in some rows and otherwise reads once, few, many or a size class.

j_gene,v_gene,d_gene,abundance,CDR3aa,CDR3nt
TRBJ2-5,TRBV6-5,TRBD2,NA,CASSFAGGGPWTQYF,TGTGCCAGCAGTTTCGCGGGGGGGGGACCTTGGACCCAGTACTTC
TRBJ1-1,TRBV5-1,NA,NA,CASSLQQGIRVGVAEAFF,TGCGCCAGCAGCTTGCAACAGGGAATTAGAGTAGGAGTCGCTGAAGCTTTCTTT
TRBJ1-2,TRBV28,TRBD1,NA,CASSFSQGNYGYTF,TGTGCCAGCAGTTTTTCACAGGGGAACTATGGCTACACCTTC
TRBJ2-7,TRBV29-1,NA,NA,CSVDLGLHYEQYF,TGCAGCGTTGATCTCGGCCTACACTACGAGCAGTACTTC
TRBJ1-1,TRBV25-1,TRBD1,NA,CASNRGAEAFF,TGTGCCAGCAACAGGGGCGCTGAAGCTTTCTTT
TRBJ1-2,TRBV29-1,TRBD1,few,CSAGGTGGYGYTF,TGCAGCGCCGGGGGGACAGGGGGCTATGGCTACACCTTC
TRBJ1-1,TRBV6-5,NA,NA,CASSYARRGEAFF,TGTGCCAGCAGTTACGCCCGGAGGGGTGAAGCTTTCTTT
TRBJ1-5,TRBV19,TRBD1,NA,CASSIGQGFQPQHF,TGTGCCAGTAGTATTGGACAGGGGTTTCAGCCCCAGCATTTT
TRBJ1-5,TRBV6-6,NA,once,CASSPQGRGNQPQHF,TGTGCCAGCAGTCCCCAGGGGAGAGGCAATCAGCCCCAGCATTTT
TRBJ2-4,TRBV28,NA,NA,CASRGQFEPAKNIQYF,TGTGCCAGCAGAGGACAATTCGAACCAGCCAAAAACATTCAGTACTTC
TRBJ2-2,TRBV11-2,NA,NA,CASSLGHINTGELFF,TGTGCCAGCAGCTTAGGCCACATTAACACCGGGGAGCTGTTTTTT
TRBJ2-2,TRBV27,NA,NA,CASSLAGFVVGTGELFF,TGTGCCAGCAGTTTAGCAGGGTTCGTGGTAGGCACCGGGGAGCTGTTTTTT
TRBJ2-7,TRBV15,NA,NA,CATSDSYEQYF,TGTGCCACCAGCGACTCCTACGAGCAGTACTTC
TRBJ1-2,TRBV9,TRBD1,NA,CASRGGSYGYTF,TGTGCCAGCAGAGGGGGCTCATACGGCTACACCTTC
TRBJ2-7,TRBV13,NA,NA,CASSLGAFRASYEQYF,TGTGCCAGCAGCTTAGGAGCGTTCAGGGCATCCTACGAGCAGTACTTC